This T cell receptor beta chain was sequenced during a study of OX40 agonist ivuxolimab in advanced cancers. Study as a whole: Aged roughly 23 to 90 with a mean of 60 years, they were around 79% male. Three patients, one with hepatocellular carcinoma and two with cutaneous melanoma, responded partially.

Germline lookup yields CDR1 SNHLY and CDR2 FYNNEI. The CDR3 extends over 17 amino acids. Trimming pared 2 bases from V and 0 bases from J, leaving 14 bases between. Data came from immunoSEQ multiplex PCR; TCRdb stores just in-frame clones and leaves some out. The top ten hold about a sixth of the sample, which has around 43,000 clones, roughly nine tenths seen once. The sample in question was CD4+ or CD8+ T cells sorted from blood, obtained in a trial of the OX40 agonist ivuxolimab. The chain recombines TRBV2 with TRBJ2-4; D not certain. The clonotype was recovered from an adult with an advanced solid tumor such as melanoma, head and neck, liver or kidney cancer. The CDR3 DNA sequence: TGTGCCAGCAGTGAATGGCCATTACGCCAAGCCAAAAACATTCAGTACTTC. Translated, it gives CASSEWPLRQAKNIQYF.